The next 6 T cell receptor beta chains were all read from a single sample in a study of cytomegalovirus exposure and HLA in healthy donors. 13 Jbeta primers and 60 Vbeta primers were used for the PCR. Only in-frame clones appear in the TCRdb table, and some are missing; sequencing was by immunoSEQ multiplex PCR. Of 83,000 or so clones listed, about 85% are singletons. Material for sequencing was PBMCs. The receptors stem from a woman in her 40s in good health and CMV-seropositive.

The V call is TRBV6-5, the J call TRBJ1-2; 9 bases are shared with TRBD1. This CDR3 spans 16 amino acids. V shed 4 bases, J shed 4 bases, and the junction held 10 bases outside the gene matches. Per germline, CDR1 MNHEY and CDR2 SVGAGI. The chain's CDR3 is CASSSSPGTGRYGYTF. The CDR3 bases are TGTGCCAGCAGTTCGAGTCCCGGGACAGGGCGCTATGGCTACACCTTC.

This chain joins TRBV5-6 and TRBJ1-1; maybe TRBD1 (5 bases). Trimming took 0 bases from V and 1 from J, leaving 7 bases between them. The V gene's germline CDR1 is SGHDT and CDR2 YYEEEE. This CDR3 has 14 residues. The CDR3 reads CASSLGTGNTEAFF. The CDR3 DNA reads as TGTGCCAGCAGCTTGGGAACAGGGAACACTGAAGCTTTCTTT.

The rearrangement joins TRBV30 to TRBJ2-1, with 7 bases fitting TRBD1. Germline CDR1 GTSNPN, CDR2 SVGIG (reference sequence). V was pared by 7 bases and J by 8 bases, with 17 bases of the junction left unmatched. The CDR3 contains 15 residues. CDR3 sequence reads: CASARGQVLGYEQFF. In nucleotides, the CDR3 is TGTGCCTCCGCAAGGGGGCAGGTCTTGGGGTATGAGCAGTTCTTC.

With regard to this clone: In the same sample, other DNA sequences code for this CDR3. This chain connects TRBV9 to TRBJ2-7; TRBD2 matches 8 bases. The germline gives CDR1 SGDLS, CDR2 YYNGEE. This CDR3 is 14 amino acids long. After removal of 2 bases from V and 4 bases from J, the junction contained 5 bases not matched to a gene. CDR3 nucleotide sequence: TGTGCCAGCAGCGTTGACGGGAGGGCTTACGAGCAGTACTTC. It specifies CASSVDGRAYEQYF.

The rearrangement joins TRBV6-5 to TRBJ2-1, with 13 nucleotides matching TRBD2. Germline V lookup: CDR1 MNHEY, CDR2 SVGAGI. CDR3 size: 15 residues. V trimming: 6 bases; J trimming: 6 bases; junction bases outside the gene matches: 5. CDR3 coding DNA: TGTGCCAGCAGAACTAGCGGGGGGGCCTCCAATGAGCAGTTCTTC. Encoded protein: CASRTSGGASNEQFF.

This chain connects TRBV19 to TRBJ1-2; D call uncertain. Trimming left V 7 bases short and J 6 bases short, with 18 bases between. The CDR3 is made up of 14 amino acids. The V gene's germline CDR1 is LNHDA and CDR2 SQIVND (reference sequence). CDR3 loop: CASTSEAVIHGYTF. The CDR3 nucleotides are TGTGCCAGTACCTCGGAAGCGGTGATCCATGGCTACACCTTC.